This T cell receptor beta chain was identified in a study of CD8+CD57+ T cells in acquired aplastic anemia. This clonotype was detected many times. Looked up from germline, CDR1 is SEHNR and CDR2 is FQNEAQ (reference sequence). The V end lost 0 bases, the J end lost 3 bases, and 12 bases lay between the germline ends. This CDR3 is built from 15 residues. Patients chosen for sequencing had CD8+CD57+ cells that had expanded, as shown by flow cytometry. Profiling that covered TCR beta VDJ and CDR3 relied on genomic DNA as its template. TCRdb re-analysed the reads in MiXCR, keeping a single row per CDR3 protein. Of under 250,000 distinct CDR3 sequences in the sample, around 45% were seen once.

V gene TRBV7-9 combines with J gene TRBJ2-7; D may match TRBD1 or TRBD2 (5 bases each). The sequenced sample was sorted CD4+, CD8+, or CD8+CD57+ T cells (not recorded which) from PBMCs. The receptor comes from a human donor with aplastic anemia. DNA of the CDR3: TGTGCCAGCAGCTTAGCGCCGGGACCTAACTACGAGCAGTACTTC. Residues: CASSLAPGPNYEQYF.